Presented here are 31 T cell receptor beta chains from one specimen sequenced in a study of read filtering for tumor transcriptome and immune sequencing. From approximately 400 ng of RNA, a library with molecular barcoded alpha/delta and beta/gamma adaptors was made. Each CDR3 protein gets one entry after TCRdb re-called the reads with MiXCR. The sample has 130,000 or so distinct CDR3 sequences, roughly an eighth seen once. The sample was a population of CD138-negative cells sorted from bone marrow. Every receptor here comes from a donor over 35 with multiple myeloma.

This clonotype was observed many times. A read error may produce the germline difference seen at one junction end. The chain couples TRBV7-8 to TRBJ2-1, with 9 bases that match TRBD2. Looked up from germline, CDR1 is SGHVS and CDR2 is FQNEAQ. The CDR3 spans 15 residues. For the CDR3, the DNA is TGTGCGAGCACACAGGGGACTAGCAGTGACAGTGAGCAGTTCTTC. It yields the protein CASTQGTSSDSEQFF. Complete variable domain (other parts from reference TRBV7-8 and TRBJ2-1): GAGVSQSPRYKVAKRGQDVALRCDPISGHVSLFWYQQALGQGPEFLTYFQNEAQLDKSGLPSDRFFAERPEGSVSTLKIQRTQQEDSAVYLCASTQGTSSDSEQFFGPGTRLTVL.

The table lists this clonotype with many counts. The V and J genes are TRBV29-1 and TRBJ2-1; 14 bases match TRBD2. The germline V gene encodes CDR1 SQVTM and CDR2 ANQGSEA. The CDR3 is 15 residues long. Losses at the gene ends were 6 bases for V and 8 bases for J; bases not matched to a gene: 9. The CDR3 sequence: CSVPGLAGVGDEQFF. The CDR3 region has the DNA TGCAGCGTCCCGGGACTAGCGGGAGTCGGAGATGAGCAGTTCTTC.

The CDR3 DNA reads TGTGCCAGCAGCTTAGGGGGGAGGGGGCGCCGAGAGACCCAGTACTTC. Translation: CASSLGGRGRRETQYF. The V call is TRBV7-2, the J call TRBJ2-5; D might be TRBD1 or TRBD2, each matching 7 bases. CDR1 and CDR2 from the germline V gene are SGHTA and FQGNSA. This CDR3 is 16 amino acids long. The V end lost 1 base, the J end lost 4 bases, and 16 bases lay between the germline ends.

This clonotype was counted ten times or more. V gene TRBV7-9 combines with J gene TRBJ2-1, with 15 bases aligning to TRBD2. The CDR3 totals 17 residues. Germline CDR1 reads SEHNR; CDR2 reads FQNEAQ (reference sequence). The V segment lost 3 bases and the J segment 8 bases; nucleotides outside the gene matches: 8. CDR3 DNA sequence: TGTGCCAGCAGCTTTCCCGGACTAGCGGGAGGGTATGATGAGCAGTTCTTC. It encodes CASSFPGLAGGYDEQFF.

This chain connects TRBV29-1 to TRBJ2-1; 7 nucleotides match TRBD2. J was trimmed by 3 bases and V by 3 bases; bases with no gene match: 8. The CDR3 spans 15 residues. In germline, CDR1 is SQVTM, CDR2 ANQGSEA. CDR3 nucleotides: TGCAGCGTTGACAATGCGGGAGTTAGCTACAATGAGCAGTTCTTC. The encoded protein is CSVDNAGVSYNEQFF.

Ten or more counts support this clonotype. The J gene is TRBJ2-5, the V gene TRBV20-1; D could derive from TRBD1 or TRBD2 (7 bases each). Looked up from germline, CDR1 is DFQATT and CDR2 is SNEGSKA (reference sequence). V was pared by 0 bases and J by 4 bases, with 12 bases between. The CDR3 consists of 14 residues. CDR3 residues: CSAREPGGGETQYF. As DNA, the CDR3 is TGCAGTGCTAGAGAGCCAGGGGGGGGAGAGACCCAGTACTTC.

This clonotype was recorded at least ten times. This chain uses TRBV3-1 with TRBJ2-1; perhaps TRBD2 as D (7 bases). V dropped 7 bases and J dropped 4 bases, with 20 bases sitting between them. There are 16 residues in the CDR3. Germline loops: CDR1 LGHDT, CDR2 YNNKEL (reference sequence). CDR3 DNA: TGTGCCAGCAAGGCGGGAGAGGCTGACAGGTACAATGAGCAGTTCTTC. Protein: CASKAGEADRYNEQFF.

This clonotype was detected ten times or more. CDR3 loop: CASSLGTSGTYNEQFF. CDR3 nucleotide sequence: TGTGCCAGCAGCTTAGGGACTAGCGGAACCTACAATGAGCAGTTCTTC. This chain joins TRBV11-3 and TRBJ2-1; 10 positions agree with TRBD2. V was clipped by 1 base and J by 2 bases; unmatched bases: 2. Germline CDR1 reads SGHNT; CDR2 reads YENEEA. The CDR3 length is 16 residues.

This clonotype was seen ten or more times. J is TRBJ2-5 and V is TRBV7-9; maybe TRBD1 (5 bases). CDR3 length: 12 amino acids. V was shortened by 7 bases and J by 2 bases, with 8 bases between the two germline ends. CDR1 SEHNR and CDR2 FQNEAQ come from the germline V gene (reference sequence). CDR3 in DNA: TGTGCCAGCACCAGGACACAAGAGACCCAGTACTTC. It specifies CASTRTQETQYF.

In this sample, this clonotype turned up a few times. One end of the junction is discordant with germline, which a read error may explain. The chain uses TRBV4-3 and TRBJ1-1; tentatively, D is TRBD1 (5 bases). Per the germline V gene, CDR1 is LGHNA and CDR2 is YSLEER. This CDR3 region has 15 residues. CDR3 sequence reads: CASSQERQGGTEAVF. The DNA of the CDR3 is TGCGCCAGCAGCCAAGAGCGGCAGGGCGGAACTGAAGCTGTCTTT.

In the case of this clonotype: This could be a read error, since a much larger clone is one nucleotide away. The V call is TRBV29-1, the J call TRBJ1-1; no definite D call. The CDR3 is 12 residues long. Trimming removed 8 bases at V and 3 bases at J, with 13 bases between. The germline gives CDR1 SQVTM, CDR2 ANQGSEA. The CDR3 is CSIHSLDTEAFF. The CDR3 region has the DNA TGCAGCATCCACAGCCTAGACACTGAAGCTTTCTTT.

In this sample, this clonotype turned up many times. The V gene is TRBV5-1, the J gene TRBJ2-5; unclear D gene. With 4 bases removed from V and 2 bases from J, the gap between germline ends came to 6 bases. The CDR3 length is 12 residues. Looked up from germline, CDR1 is SGHRS and CDR2 is YFSETQ. The CDR3 region has the DNA TGCGCCAGCAGCCCAGGTCAAGAGACCCAGTACTTC. Its protein product is CASSPGQETQYF.

In DNA, the CDR3 is TGTGCCAGCAGCTTAGAGGATAGCACCTTCGGCCTTTACTTC. It encodes CASSLEDSTFGLYF. The chain is built from TRBV7-9 and TRBJ2-5; the D is unclear. CDR3 size: 14 residues. The germline V and J ends were trimmed by 1 base and 14 bases, with 20 bases remaining between them. Germline CDR1 reads SEHNR; CDR2 reads FQNEAQ (reference sequence). The complete variable domain, with remaining parts taken from reference TRBV7-9 and TRBJ2-5, reads DTGVSQNPRHKITKRGQNVTFRCDPISEHNRLYWYRQTLGQGPEFLTYFQNEAQLEKSRLLSDRFSAERPKGSFSTLEIQRTEQGDSAMYLCASSLEDSTFGLYFGPGTRLLVL.

This clonotype has a count of ten or more. This rearrangement joins TRBV12-3 or TRBV12-4 to TRBJ1-5; TRBD1 is a possible D gene (5 bases). CDR3 size: 15 residues. Trimming stripped 7 bases from V and 1 base from J, with 14 bases between. In DNA, the CDR3 is TGTGCCAGCAATCCCGACAGCTTGAGCAATCAGCCCCAGCATTTT. This sequence encodes CASNPDSLSNQPQHF.

About this clonotype: Being one base from a much bigger clone, this may be a read error. V usage is TRBV6-2 or TRBV6-3 and J usage is TRBJ1-5; 8 positions agree with TRBD1. The CDR3 extends over 15 amino acids. The germline gives CDR1 MNHEY, CDR2 SVGEGT. The J segment lost 1 base and the V segment lost 5 bases, leaving 4 bases of the junction unmatched. CDR3 bases: TGTGCCAGCAGTCACCGACAGGGGAGCAATCAGCCCCAGCATTTT. Translation: CASSHRQGSNQPQHF.

There are many counts of this clonotype. This chain joins TRBV11-2 and TRBJ2-5; possibly TRBD2 for D (5 bases). The CDR3 is 14 residues long. CDR1 is SGHAT and CDR2 is FQNNGV in the germline V gene. V was clipped by 5 bases and J by 5 bases, with 15 bases between them. The CDR3: CASSQASNWETQYF. CDR3 DNA: TGTGCCAGCAGCCAGGCTAGCAATTGGGAGACCCAGTACTTC.

This clonotype was observed at least ten times. V gene TRBV7-3 combines with J gene TRBJ2-2, with TRBD2 identical over 10 bases. This CDR3 comprises 17 residues. Germline V gene sequence: CDR1 SGHTA, CDR2 FQGTGA. After removal of 5 bases from V and 1 base from J, the junction contained 7 bases not matched to a gene. CDR3 nucleotides: TGTGCCAGCAGCCGAGGGGCTAGCGGGAGGAACACCGGGGAGCTGTTTTTT. Its protein is CASSRGASGRNTGELFF.

This clonotype was seen many times. The chain is built from TRBV4-1 and TRBJ1-1; D remains ambiguous. CDR1 MGHRA and CDR2 YSYEKL come from the germline V gene. The CDR3 consists of 14 residues. V was clipped by 0 bases and J by 10 bases, with 15 bases between them. CDR3 nucleotides: TGCGCCAGCAGCCAAGATCTAAACCGGGGTGGAGCTTTCTTT. This translates into CASSQDLNRGGAFF.

This clonotype appeared many times. This chain connects TRBV4-1 to TRBJ2-1, with unresolved D. V lost 0 bases and J lost 9, with 9 bases in between. Germline-derived CDR1 and CDR2 are MGHRA and YSYEKL. The CDR3 sequence is 13 residues long. CDR3 nucleotide sequence: TGCGCCAGCAGCCAAGAGTCGGTCACTGAGCAGTTCTTC. This translates into CASSQESVTEQFF.

This clonotype was counted at least ten times. The J gene is TRBJ2-5, the V gene TRBV11-2; TRBD2 matches 13 bases. The CDR3 is 15 amino acids. In germline, CDR1 is SGHAT, CDR2 FQNNGV. Germline trimming cut 4 bases from V and 7 bases from J; bases unmatched to any gene: 6. CDR3 in DNA: TGTGCCAGCAGCTCTTCGACTAGCGGGGGGCCGACCCAGTACTTC. Protein: CASSSSTSGGPTQYF.

The table lists this clonotype with a few counts. The V and J genes are TRBV11-2 and TRBJ1-1; possible D gene TRBD1, 5 bases. CDR3 size: 14 residues. From germline, CDR1 is SGHAT and CDR2 FQNNGV. V was cut by 7 bases and J by 0 bases, with 12 bases left in between. The CDR3 is CASIRQMMNTEAFF. For the CDR3, the DNA is TGTGCCAGCATCCGACAGATGATGAACACTGAAGCTTTCTTT.

This clonotype was seen at least ten times. The chain uses TRBV20-1 and TRBJ2-2; 8 nucleotides align to TRBD2. This CDR3 comprises 15 residues. Germline CDR1 is DFQATT and CDR2 is SNEGSKA (reference sequence). V shed 3 bases and J 3 bases; nucleotides not matched to a gene: 6. CDR3 DNA: TGCAGTGCTAGCGTAGCGGGATCGGACACCGGGGAGCTGTTTTTT. The encoded protein is CSASVAGSDTGELFF.

Concerning this clonotype: This may be a read error: a much more frequent sequence differs by one nucleotide. The conserved final phenylalanine or tryptophan is absent from the CDR3, which likely points to a read error. The CDR3 loop reads CSVDAADTQYL. As DNA, the CDR3 is TGCAGCGTTGATGCGGCAGATACGCAGTATCTT. The chain carries TRBV29-1 and TRBJ2-3; D unclear. Trimming pared 3 bases from V and 4 bases from J, leaving 5 bases between. Germline assignment: CDR1 SQVTM and CDR2 ANQGSEA. The CDR3 covers 11 residues.

This clonotype was seen repeatedly, ten times or more. The chain is built from TRBV27 and TRBJ2-3, with 7 bases identical to TRBD1. CDR1 is MNHEY, CDR2 SMNVEV, per germline (reference sequence). CDR3 length equals 14 residues. Trimming at V came to 7 bases and at J to 2 bases, leaving 6 bases not matched to a gene. The DNA of the CDR3 is TGTGCCAGCACGATAGGGGGCATCACAGATACGCAGTATTTT. Its translation is CASTIGGITDTQYF.

This clonotype came up many times. The chain employs TRBV12-3 or TRBV12-4 and TRBJ2-1; tentative D call: TRBD2 (6 bases). Trimming left V 8 bases short and J 0 bases short, with 11 bases between. The CDR3 runs to 14 residues. DNA of the CDR3: TGTGCCAGCGGTCGCGGGACCTCCTACAATGAGCAGTTCTTC. It specifies CASGRGTSYNEQFF.

A remark on this clonotype: A much larger clone differs from this one at a single base, so this may be a read error. The V and J genes are TRBV29-1 and TRBJ2-1; 10 bases align to TRBD2. After removal of 0 bases from V and 8 bases from J, the junction contained 10 bases not matched to a gene. The CDR3 is 16 residues long. In germline, CDR1 is SQVTM, CDR2 ANQGSEA. In DNA form, the CDR3 reads TGCAGCGTTGAAGATACCGGGACTAGCGCTTACGATGAGCAGTTCTTC. This codes for CSVEDTGTSAYDEQFF.

The sample holds many counts of this clonotype. One end of the junction fails to match germline, which may point to a read error. This chain links TRBV5-1 with TRBJ2-7; D is undetermined. There are 12 residues in the CDR3. Germline V lookup: CDR1 SGHRS, CDR2 YFSETQ. The CDR3 DNA is TGCGCCAGCGGAGATAGGACCTACGAGCAGCACTTC. Translated, it gives CASGDRTYEQHF.

The table lists this clonotype with many counts. The chain is built from TRBV6-1 and TRBJ2-7, with 10 nucleotides matching TRBD1. Per germline, CDR1 MNHNS and CDR2 SASEGT. There are 15 residues in the CDR3. V was pared by 5 bases and J by 1 base, with 5 bases of the junction left unmatched. The CDR3 DNA follows: TGTGCCAGCAGTCCGGACAGGGGGGTATCCTACGAGCAGTACTTC. Translated: CASSPDRGVSYEQYF.

This clonotype came up many times. The chain is built from TRBV6-2 or TRBV6-3 and TRBJ1-5, with D hard to call. This CDR3 has 12 residues. Per the germline V gene, CDR1 is MNHEY and CDR2 is SVGEGT. V shed 7 bases and J shed 3 bases, with 7 bases lying between them. This CDR3 is CASKGYNQPQHF. The CDR3 DNA follows: TGTGCCAGCAAGGGATACAATCAGCCCCAGCATTTT.

There are many counts of this clonotype. A junction end diverges from the germline sequence, so it may reflect a read error. V and J are TRBV5-1 and TRBJ2-1, with D unresolved. The CDR3 extends over 14 amino acids. Looked up from germline, CDR1 is SGHRS and CDR2 is YFSETQ. The CDR3 DNA reads as TGTGCCAGCAGCTTAGAATCCTCCTACAATGAGCAGTTCTTC. Its protein product is CASSLESSYNEQFF.

The chain couples TRBV4-3 to TRBJ2-5, with a possible D match to TRBD2 (5 bases). Germline V gives CDR1 LGHNA, CDR2 YSLEER. The CDR3 runs 16 residues. Trimming left V 1 base short and J 2 bases short, with 14 bases between. DNA for the CDR3: TGCGCCAGCAGCCAAGGCGGAGGCCTGGGGCAAGAGACCCAGTACTTC. As protein: CASSQGGGLGQETQYF.